This T cell receptor (beta chain) is from a study of shared clonotypes between healthy human individuals. Study-wide background: Serving as donors were a couple of women and a few men, whose ages spanned 18 to 49. General study findings and limits: Sharing across a few donors was seen in approximately 5.2% of naive CD4 clonotypes.

The CD8 memory fraction combined CD45RO+ cells with TemRA cells (CCR7-negative CD45RA+). Germline assignment: CDR1 SGHAT and CDR2 FQNNGV. Trimming shortened V by 2 bases and J by 6 bases, and 6 bases separated the two germline ends. There are 12 residues in the CDR3. With respect to this clone: As yet, its antigen is unknown.

The data were produced by immunoSEQ multiplex PCR, yet TCRdb's version contains in-frame clones alone and is incomplete. The top ten clones hold around 15% of a sample with around 320,000 clones, around 87% of them seen once. Sequenced sample: memory CD8+ T cells sorted from blood. The subset here: CD45RO+ cells pooled with CCR7-negative TemRA cells. This clonotype was obtained from a man between 18 and 29 years old in good health. The chain is built from TRBV11-2 and TRBJ2-3, with D hard to call. The CDR3 loop reads CASSLSYDTQYF. CDR3 DNA: TGTGCCAGCAGCTTAAGTTATGATACGCAGTATTTT.